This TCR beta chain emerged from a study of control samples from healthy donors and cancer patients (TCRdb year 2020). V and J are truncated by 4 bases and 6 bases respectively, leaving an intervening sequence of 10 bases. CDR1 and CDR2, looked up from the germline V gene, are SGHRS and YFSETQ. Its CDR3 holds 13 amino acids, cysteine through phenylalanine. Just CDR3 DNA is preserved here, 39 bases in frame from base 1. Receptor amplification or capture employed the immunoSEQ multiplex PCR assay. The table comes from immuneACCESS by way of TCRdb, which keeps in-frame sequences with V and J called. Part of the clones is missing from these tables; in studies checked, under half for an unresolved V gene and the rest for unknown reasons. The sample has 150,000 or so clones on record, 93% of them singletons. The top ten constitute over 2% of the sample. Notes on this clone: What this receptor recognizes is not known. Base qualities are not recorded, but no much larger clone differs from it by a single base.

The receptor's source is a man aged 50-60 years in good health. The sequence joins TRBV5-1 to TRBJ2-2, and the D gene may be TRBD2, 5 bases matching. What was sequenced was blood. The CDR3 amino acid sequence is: CASSALVAGELFF. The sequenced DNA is TGCGCCAGCAGCGCACTAGTCGCCGGGGAGCTGTTTTTT.